The table lists the clone carrying this TCR beta chain with a few counts. The method was immunoSEQ multiplex PCR; TCRdb's version includes in-frame clones alone and lacks a portion of them. The table records hundreds of thousands of clones, around 90% of them present only once. The record originates from a study of blood T cell repertoires in COVID-19. The CDR3 is 15 amino acids. CDR1 is SGDLS, CDR2 YYNGEE, per germline. The ends were cut back, 1 base at V and 4 bases at J, with 11 bases in the middle. The age range of participants was about 18 to 90 years, with residence in some 25 US areas. Shortly before study entry, within 2 weeks, exposed participants had met a COVID-19 case.

The chain links TRBV9 to TRBJ1-4, with unresolved D. Sequenced: PBMCs or T cells enriched from blood (not recorded which). The TCR sequence derives from a middle-aged man who had been exposed to COVID-19. In nucleotides, the CDR3 is TGTGCCAGCAGCGTAAGCGGCGGAAATAATGAAAAACTGTTTTTT. Protein sequence: CASSVSGGNNEKLFF. Using reference TRBV9 and TRBJ1-4 for the parts outside the CDR3, the full variable domain is DSGVTQTPKHLITATGQRVTLRCSPRSGDLSVYWYQQSLDQGLQFLIQYYNGEERAKGNILERFSAQQFPDLHSELNLSSLELGDSALYFCASSVSGGNNEKLFFGSGTQLSVL.